Sequencing of this T cell receptor beta chain was carried out in a study of cytomegalovirus exposure and HLA in healthy donors. Whole-study findings and limits: Later analysis placed DRB1 highest and HLA-C lowest in TCR association rates, which differed by HLA locus. For most TCR beta V segments, an earlier analysis put the productive rate at about 87% or about 30% of the time. Later analysis indicated greater clonal expansion among HLA-associated TCR beta chains than among equally common other chains.

To note about this clone: What it recognizes is unknown.

The PCR contained 60 Vbeta and 13 Jbeta primers. TCRdb keeps only in-frame clones here, not all; method: immunoSEQ multiplex PCR. The sample has 80,000 or so clones, 74% seen once. All the people who gave samples were healthy bone marrow donors. Looked up from germline, CDR1 is SGHDN and CDR2 is FVKESK. V was clipped by 0 bases and J by 6 bases; unmatched bases: 11. The CDR3 is 18 amino acids. The source is a man aged 25-45 years in good health and CMV-seropositive. The specimen was PBMCs. The chain links TRBV14 to TRBJ2-2; 9 positions agree with TRBD2. DNA for the CDR3: TGTGCCAGCAGCCAAGAGGTGATAATAGCGGGGGCCCCCGGGGAGCTGTTTTTT. It specifies CASSQEVIIAGAPGELFF.